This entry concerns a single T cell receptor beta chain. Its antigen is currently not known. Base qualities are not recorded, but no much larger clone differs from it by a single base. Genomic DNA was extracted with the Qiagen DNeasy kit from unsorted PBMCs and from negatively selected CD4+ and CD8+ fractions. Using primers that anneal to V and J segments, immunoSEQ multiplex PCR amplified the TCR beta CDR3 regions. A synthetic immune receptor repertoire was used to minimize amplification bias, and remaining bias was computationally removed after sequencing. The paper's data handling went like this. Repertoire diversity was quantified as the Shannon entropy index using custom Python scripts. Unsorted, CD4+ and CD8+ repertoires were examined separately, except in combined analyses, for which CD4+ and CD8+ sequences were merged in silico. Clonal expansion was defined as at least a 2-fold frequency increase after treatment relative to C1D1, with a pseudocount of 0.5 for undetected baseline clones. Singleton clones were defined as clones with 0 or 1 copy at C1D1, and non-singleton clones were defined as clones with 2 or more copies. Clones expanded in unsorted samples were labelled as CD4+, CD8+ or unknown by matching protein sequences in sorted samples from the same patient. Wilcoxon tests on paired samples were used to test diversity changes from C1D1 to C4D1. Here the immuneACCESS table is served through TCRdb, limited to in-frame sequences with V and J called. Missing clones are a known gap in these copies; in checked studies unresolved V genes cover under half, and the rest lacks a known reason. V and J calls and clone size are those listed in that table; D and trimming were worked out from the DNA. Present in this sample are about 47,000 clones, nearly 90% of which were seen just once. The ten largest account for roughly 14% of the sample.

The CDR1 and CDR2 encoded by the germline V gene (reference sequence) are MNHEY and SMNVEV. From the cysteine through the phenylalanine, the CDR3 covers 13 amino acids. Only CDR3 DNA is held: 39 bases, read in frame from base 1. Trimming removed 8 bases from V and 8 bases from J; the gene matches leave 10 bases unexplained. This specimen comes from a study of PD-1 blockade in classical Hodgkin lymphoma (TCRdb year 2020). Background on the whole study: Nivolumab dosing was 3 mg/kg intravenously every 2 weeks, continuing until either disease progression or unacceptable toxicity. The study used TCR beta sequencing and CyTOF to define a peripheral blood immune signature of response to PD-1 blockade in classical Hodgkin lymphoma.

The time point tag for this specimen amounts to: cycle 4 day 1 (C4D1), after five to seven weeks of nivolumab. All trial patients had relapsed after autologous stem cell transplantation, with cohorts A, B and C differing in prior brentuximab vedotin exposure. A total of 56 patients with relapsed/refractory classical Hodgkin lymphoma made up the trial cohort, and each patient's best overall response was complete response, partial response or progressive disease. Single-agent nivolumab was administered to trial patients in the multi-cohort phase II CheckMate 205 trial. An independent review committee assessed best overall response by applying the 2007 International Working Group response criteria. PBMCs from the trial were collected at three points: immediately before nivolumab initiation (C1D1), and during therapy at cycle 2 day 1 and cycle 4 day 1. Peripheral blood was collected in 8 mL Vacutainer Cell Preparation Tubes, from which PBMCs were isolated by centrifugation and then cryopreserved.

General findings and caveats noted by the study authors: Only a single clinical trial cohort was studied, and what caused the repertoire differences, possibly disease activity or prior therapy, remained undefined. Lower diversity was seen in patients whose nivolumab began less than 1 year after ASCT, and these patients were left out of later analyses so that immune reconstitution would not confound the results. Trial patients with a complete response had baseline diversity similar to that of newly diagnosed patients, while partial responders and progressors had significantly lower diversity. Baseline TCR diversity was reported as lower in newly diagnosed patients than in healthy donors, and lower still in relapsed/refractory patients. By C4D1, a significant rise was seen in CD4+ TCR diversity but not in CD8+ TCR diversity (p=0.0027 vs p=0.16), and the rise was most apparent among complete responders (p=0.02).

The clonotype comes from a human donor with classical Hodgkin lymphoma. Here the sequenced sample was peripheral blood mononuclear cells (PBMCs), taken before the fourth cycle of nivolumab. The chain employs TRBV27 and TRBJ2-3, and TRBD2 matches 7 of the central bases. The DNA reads TGTGCCAGCGGTACTCTAGCGGTCGGTACGCAGTATTTT. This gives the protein CASGTLAVGTQYF.